This T cell receptor beta chain was captured in a study of OX40 agonist ivuxolimab in advanced cancers. Study background: Ivuxolimab, an antibody that agonizes OX40 (CD134), was administered to the patients.

Only in-frame clones appear in the TCRdb table, and some are missing; sequencing was by immunoSEQ multiplex PCR. The sample gives around 33,000 clones, 82% of which show up once; roughly 2.7% is in the top ten. Notes on this clone: Its antigen is undetermined.

Notes on the study in general: People who partly responded at 0.1-3.0 mg/kg had some of the least clonal expansion seen.

V shed 5 bases and J shed 4 bases, with 9 bases lying between them. The CDR3 is 12 residues long. Germline V lookup: CDR1 SGHAT, CDR2 FQNNGV. This chain connects TRBV11-2 to TRBJ2-7; unclear D gene. Source: CD4+ or CD8+ T cells sorted from blood, taken in a trial of the OX40 agonist ivuxolimab. The clonotype was recovered from an adult with an advanced solid tumor such as melanoma, head and neck, liver or kidney cancer. CDR3 amino acids: CASSPRLYEQYF. CDR3 bases: TGTGCCAGCAGCCCCCGTTTGTACGAGCAGTACTTC.